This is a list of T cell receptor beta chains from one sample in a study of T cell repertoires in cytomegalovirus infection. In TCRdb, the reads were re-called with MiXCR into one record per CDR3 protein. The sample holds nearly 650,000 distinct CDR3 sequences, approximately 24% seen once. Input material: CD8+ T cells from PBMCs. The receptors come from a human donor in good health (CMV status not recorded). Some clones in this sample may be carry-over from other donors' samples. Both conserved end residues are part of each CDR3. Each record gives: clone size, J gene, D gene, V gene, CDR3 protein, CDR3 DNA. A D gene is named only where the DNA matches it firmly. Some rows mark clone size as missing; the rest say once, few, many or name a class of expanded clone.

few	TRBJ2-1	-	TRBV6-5	CASSTNYGRRYNEQFF	TGTGCCAGCAGTACCAATTACGGGCGCCGCTACAATGAGCAGTTCTTC
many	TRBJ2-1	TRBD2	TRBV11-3	CASSSSGGAGEQFF	TGTGCCAGCAGTAGTAGCGGGGGGGCAGGTGAGCAGTTCTTC
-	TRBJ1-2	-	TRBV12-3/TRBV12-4	CANTQTRTGYTF	TGTGCCAACACCCAGACCCGAACGGGCTACACCTTC
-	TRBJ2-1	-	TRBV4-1	CASSQVSTRLAQEYNEQFF	TGCGCCAGCAGCCAAGTGTCAACCAGACTCGCCCAGGAATACAATGAGCAGTTCTTC
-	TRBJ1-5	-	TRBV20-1	CSALRGEYSNQPQHF	TGCAGTGCTCTACGGGGGGAATATAGCAATCAGCCCCAGCATTTT
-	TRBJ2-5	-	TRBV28	CASSRQGGWETQYF	TGTGCCAGCAGTCGACAGGGAGGATGGGAGACCCAGTACTTC
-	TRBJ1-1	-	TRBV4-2	CASRRVRGQDEAFF	TGTGCCAGCAGACGAGTGCGGGGGCAAGATGAAGCTTTCTTT
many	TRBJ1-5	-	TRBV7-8	CASSLTPYSNQPQHF	TGTGCCAGCAGCTTGACACCTTATAGCAATCAGCCCCAGCATTTT
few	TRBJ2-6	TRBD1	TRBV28	CASSSPLEGAGANVLTF	TGTGCCAGCAGTTCACCCCTAGAGGGGGCAGGGGCCAACGTCCTGACTTTC
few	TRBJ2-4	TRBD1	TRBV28	CASSLLGQGDIQYF	TGTGCCAGCAGTTTATTAGGACAGGGAGACATTCAGTACTTC
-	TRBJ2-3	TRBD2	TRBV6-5	CASSSQTSGGRTDTQYF	TGTGCCAGCAGTTCCCAGACTAGCGGGGGCCGCACAGATACGCAGTATTTT
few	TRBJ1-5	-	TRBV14	CASSQGGLGQPQHF	TGTGCCAGCAGCCAAGGGGGGCTGGGACAGCCCCAGCATTTT
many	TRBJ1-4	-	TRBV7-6	CASKGTAGLANEKLFF	TGTGCCAGCAAGGGGACCGCAGGGTTGGCTAATGAAAAACTGTTTTTT